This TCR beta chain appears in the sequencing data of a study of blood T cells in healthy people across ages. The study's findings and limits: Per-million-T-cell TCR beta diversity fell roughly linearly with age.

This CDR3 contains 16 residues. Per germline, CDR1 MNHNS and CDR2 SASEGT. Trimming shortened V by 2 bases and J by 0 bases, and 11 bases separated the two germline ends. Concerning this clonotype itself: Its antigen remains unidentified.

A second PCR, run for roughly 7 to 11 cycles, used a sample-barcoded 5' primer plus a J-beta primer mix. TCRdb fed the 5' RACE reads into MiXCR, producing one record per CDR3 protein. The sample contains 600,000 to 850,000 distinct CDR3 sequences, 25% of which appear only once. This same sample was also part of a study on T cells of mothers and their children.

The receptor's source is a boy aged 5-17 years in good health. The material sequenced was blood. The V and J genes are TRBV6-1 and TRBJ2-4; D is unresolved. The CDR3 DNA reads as TGTGCCAGCAGTGAACAGGCAGCAGTAGCCAAAAACATTCAGTACTTC. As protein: CASSEQAAVAKNIQYF.